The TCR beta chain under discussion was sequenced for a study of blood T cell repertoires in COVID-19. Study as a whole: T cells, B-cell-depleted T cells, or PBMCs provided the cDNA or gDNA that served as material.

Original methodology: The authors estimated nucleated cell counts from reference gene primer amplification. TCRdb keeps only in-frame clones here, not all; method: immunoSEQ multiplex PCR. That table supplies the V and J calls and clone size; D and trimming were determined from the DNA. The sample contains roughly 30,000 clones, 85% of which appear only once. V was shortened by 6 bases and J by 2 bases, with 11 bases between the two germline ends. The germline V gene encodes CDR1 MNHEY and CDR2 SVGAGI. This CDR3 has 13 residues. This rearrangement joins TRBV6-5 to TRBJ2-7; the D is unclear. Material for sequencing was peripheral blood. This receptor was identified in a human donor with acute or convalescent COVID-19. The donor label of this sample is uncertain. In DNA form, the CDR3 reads TGTGCCAGCAGCATTCAGGATGCCTACGAGCAGTACTTC. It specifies CASSIQDAYEQYF.